What follows are 22 T cell receptor beta chains derived from one specimen sequenced in a study of CD8 T cells in ankylosing spondylitis. The study, taken as a whole, reports: What seemed typical of ankylosing spondylitis blood was a TCR beta motif built from about eight highly homologous variants.

What these receptors recognize is not known. TCRdb processed the 5' RACE reads anew with MiXCR; each CDR3 protein has one entry. Altogether 750,000 to 850,000 distinct CDR3 sequences are present, 12% being singletons, with the ten largest covering more than 0.5%. The sample taken for sequencing was blood, either unsorted or a sorted T cell fraction (not recorded which). The receptors originated from a male donor with ankylosing spondylitis.

The V and J genes are TRBV6-5 and TRBJ2-7, with TRBD1 identical over 7 bases. CDR1 is MNHEY, CDR2 SVGAGI, per germline. V trimming: 0 bases; J trimming: 3 bases; junction bases outside the gene matches: 2. The CDR3 has 14 residues. The CDR3 region has the DNA TGTGCCAGCAGTTACTCAGGGGGCGGCTACGAGCAGTACTTC. Encoded protein: CASSYSGGGYEQYF.

This chain uses TRBV10-3 with TRBJ2-6, with D possibly being TRBD2 (6 bases). V dropped 8 bases and J dropped 1 base, with 9 bases sitting between them. CDR3 size: 14 residues. The V gene's germline CDR1 is ENHRY and CDR2 SYGVKD. DNA of the CDR3: TGTGCCATCGGGGAGGTTTCTGGGGCCAACGTCCTGACTTTC. Translated, it gives CAIGEVSGANVLTF.

There are a few counts of this clonotype. The CDR3 DNA is TGCGCCAGCAGCCATGAGTTCCCGCAGATGAACAATGAGCAGTTCTTC. Amino acid sequence: CASSHEFPQMNNEQFF. The chain couples TRBV4-1 to TRBJ2-1; D uncertain. V dropped 3 bases and J dropped 5 bases, with 17 bases sitting between them. The CDR3 spans 16 residues. Germline CDR1 MGHRA, CDR2 YSYEKL.

This clonotype was picked up a small number of times. The chain couples TRBV3-1 to TRBJ2-1; 14 nucleotides align to TRBD2. Per germline, CDR1 LGHDT and CDR2 YNNKEL (reference sequence). V shed 0 bases and J 5 bases; nucleotides not matched to a gene: 9. This CDR3 has 19 amino acids. For the CDR3, the DNA is TGTGCCAGCAGCCAAGATCGGACTAGCGGGGGGATCCTACACAATGAGCAGTTCTTC. Translated, it gives CASSQDRTSGGILHNEQFF.

The V call is TRBV7-9, the J call TRBJ2-7, with D tentatively TRBD1 (5 bases). V was clipped by 1 base and J by 2 bases, with 12 bases between them. This CDR3 comprises 15 residues. Germline V gene sequence: CDR1 SEHNR, CDR2 FQNEAQ (reference sequence). CDR3 sequence reads: CASSLGAGYPYEQYF. The CDR3 DNA sequence: TGTGCCAGCAGCTTAGGGGCAGGGTACCCCTACGAGCAGTACTTC. Supplemented by reference TRBV7-9 and TRBJ2-7, the full variable domain reads DTGVSQNPRHKITKRGQNVTFRCDPISEHNRLYWYRQTLGQGPEFLTYFQNEAQLEKSRLLSDRFSAERPKGSFSTLEIQRTEQGDSAMYLCASSLGAGYPYEQYFGPGTRLTVT.

This clonotype was detected only a few times. The chain recombines TRBV5-1 with TRBJ2-1; weak D call: TRBD2 (5 bases). The CDR3 runs 16 residues. V lost 1 base, J lost 3 bases, and 14 bases lay in between. CDR1 SGHRS and CDR2 YFSETQ come from the germline V gene. CDR3 protein: CASSLWYRRDYNEQFF. CDR3 DNA: TGCGCCAGCAGCTTGTGGTACCGTCGGGACTACAATGAGCAGTTCTTC. Drawing the rest from reference TRBV5-1 and TRBJ2-1, the complete variable domain is KAGVTQTPRYLIKTRGQQVTLSCSPISGHRSVSWYQQTPGQGLQFLFEYFSETQRNKGNFPGRFSGRQFSNSRSEMNVSTLELGDSALYLCASSLWYRRDYNEQFFGPGTRLTVL.

The V call is TRBV20-1, the J call TRBJ2-7; D not resolved. The V gene's germline CDR1 is DFQATT and CDR2 SNEGSKA (reference sequence). The CDR3 totals 12 residues. In DNA form, the CDR3 reads TGCTGTACACTTGGGAACTCCTACGAGCAGTACTTC. Amino acids: CCTLGNSYEQYF.

This chain links TRBV7-2 with TRBJ2-3; either TRBD1 or TRBD2 may supply D (6 bases each). The CDR3 length is 14 residues. The V and J ends lost 3 bases and 5 bases respectively, with 12 bases between them. The germline V gene encodes CDR1 SGHTA and CDR2 FQGNSA. CDR3 nucleotides: TGTGCCAGCAGCTTCGAGGGGGGAAGAGATACGCAGTATTTT. Residues: CASSFEGGRDTQYF.

This clonotype was observed many times. The chain employs TRBV20-1 and TRBJ2-5; D gene unclear. This CDR3 region has 12 residues. The germline V and J ends were trimmed by 7 bases and 0 bases, with 9 bases remaining between them. The germline CDR1 and CDR2 sequences are DFQATT and SNEGSKA (reference sequence). In DNA, the CDR3 is TGCAGTGGAGCAGAGTACCAAGAGACCCAGTACTTC. This translates into CSGAEYQETQYF.

This clonotype was seen a handful of times. The rearrangement links TRBV30 to TRBJ2-5; D is perhaps TRBD1 (5 bases). Germline CDR1 GTSNPN, CDR2 SVGIG (reference sequence). Trimming left V 5 bases short and J 1 base short, with 11 bases between. This CDR3 region has 13 residues. CDR3 residues: CAWETAFQETQYF. CDR3 DNA sequence: TGTGCCTGGGAGACAGCTTTCCAAGAGACCCAGTACTTC.

This chain links TRBV20-1 with TRBJ1-2, with D hard to call. Looked up from germline, CDR1 is DFQATT and CDR2 is SNEGSKA (reference sequence). V was pared by 6 bases and J by 8 bases, with 25 bases between. This CDR3 has 15 residues. The CDR3 nucleotides are TGCAGTGCCACTCATATAGACCGGGGTATAGAAGGCTACACCTTC. It is translated as CSATHIDRGIEGYTF.

This clonotype has more than one count but fewer than ten. The chain has TRBV29-1 and TRBJ2-2, with D unclear. V was pared by 6 bases and J by 4 bases, with 15 bases between. Per the germline V gene, CDR1 is SQVTM and CDR2 is ANQGSEA. This CDR3 comprises 14 residues. CDR3 sequence: CSVQTLRGTGELFF. In nucleotides, the CDR3 is TGCAGCGTACAGACCTTGCGAGGCACCGGGGAGCTGTTTTTT.

The J gene is TRBJ2-7, the V gene TRBV30, with 10 bases lining up with TRBD2. Germline V CDR1 and CDR2: GTSNPN, SVGIG (reference sequence). The V and J ends lost 3 bases and 0 bases, in that order; junction bases with no gene match: 11. The CDR3 extends over 17 amino acids. The CDR3, as DNA: TGTGCCTGGAGCCCCCTTACGTCTAGCGGGAGCTCCTACGAGCAGTACTTC. Translating it yields CAWSPLTSSGSSYEQYF.

This clonotype was counted only a few times. The rearrangement joins TRBV15 to TRBJ2-7; TRBD1 aligns across 8 bases. The CDR3 has 14 amino acids. The J segment lost 5 bases and the V segment lost 5 bases, leaving 8 bases of the junction unmatched. CDR1 is LNHNV, CDR2 YYDKDF, per germline (reference sequence). Here the CDR3 DNA reads TGTGCCACCAGCGCGCGACAGGGGATCCACGAGCAGTACTTC. This gives the protein CATSARQGIHEQYF.

At least ten counts were recorded for this clonotype. V is TRBV20-1 and J is TRBJ2-7; unclear D gene. The V end lost 2 bases, the J end lost 4 bases, and 15 bases lay between the germline ends. The CDR3 spans 14 residues. CDR1 is DFQATT, CDR2 SNEGSKA, per germline (reference sequence). CDR3 nucleotides: TGCAGTGCTAGACAACCCTCGGGCGGTTACGAGCAGTACTTC. It codes for CSARQPSGGYEQYF.

This clonotype was seen a handful of times. This rearrangement joins TRBV20-1 to TRBJ2-3, with 10 nucleotides matching TRBD2. J gave up 4 bases and V 6 bases, and 10 bases lay outside the gene matches. The CDR3 is 15 residues long. Germline V gene sequence: CDR1 DFQATT, CDR2 SNEGSKA (reference sequence). CDR3 residues: CSAMQAGGLADTQYF. The CDR3 bases are TGCAGTGCCATGCAAGCGGGGGGGCTAGCAGATACGCAGTATTTT.

This clonotype occurred a few times. The CDR3 sequence is CATSTWPVRTGELFF. CDR3 nucleotide sequence: TGTGCCACCAGCACCTGGCCCGTGAGGACCGGGGAGCTGTTTTTT. V is TRBV15 and J is TRBJ2-2; the D is unclear. V was clipped by 4 bases and J by 5 bases, with 14 bases between them. This CDR3 has 15 amino acids. Germline V gene data show CDR1 as LNHNV and CDR2 as YYDKDF (reference sequence).

This clonotype showed up just once. CDR3: CASSYSPSVFSDTQYF. The CDR3, as DNA: TGTGCCAGCAGTTACTCACCTAGCGTATTCTCAGATACGCAGTATTTT. The chain carries TRBV6-5 and TRBJ2-3; possibly TRBD2 for D (6 bases). Trimming took off 0 bases at V and 4 bases at J, with 14 bases between the two ends. CDR1 is MNHEY, CDR2 SVGAGI, per germline. This CDR3 region has 16 residues.

This clonotype has more than one count but fewer than ten. The chain is built from TRBV12-3 or TRBV12-4 and TRBJ1-1; TRBD1 is a possible D gene (5 bases). This CDR3 contains 15 residues. Deletions cut 3 bases from V and 2 bases from J, with 13 bases between. The CDR3 sequence is CASSLGRGKNTEAFF. Written as DNA, the CDR3 is TGTGCCAGCAGTTTGGGAAGGGGCAAAAACACTGAAGCTTTCTTT.

This clonotype was observed at least ten times. This sequence joins TRBV20-1 and TRBJ1-2, with D possibly TRBD1 on 6 matching bases. The germline V gene encodes CDR1 DFQATT and CDR2 SNEGSKA (reference sequence). Trimming pared 1 base from V and 4 bases from J, leaving 16 bases between. This CDR3 region has 15 residues. The CDR3 reads CSARGNQGIIYGYTF. CDR3 coding DNA: TGCAGTGCTAGAGGGAATCAGGGGATAATCTATGGCTACACCTTC.

This clonotype was observed a handful of times. V and J are TRBV5-1 and TRBJ2-1; 8 nucleotides agree with TRBD2. CDR1 and CDR2 from the germline V gene are SGHRS and YFSETQ. The CDR3 loop spans 14 amino acids. V trimming: 9 bases; J trimming: 1 base; junction bases outside the gene matches: 6. The CDR3 reads CATTGGGSYNEQFF. The CDR3, as DNA: TGCGCCACCACGGGGGGGGGGTCCTACAATGAGCAGTTCTTC.

This clonotype was observed a few times. The chain joins TRBV20-1 to TRBJ1-1; D might be TRBD1 (5 bases). Trimming took off 1 base at V and 7 bases at J, with 19 bases between the two ends. The CDR3 covers 15 residues. Germline CDR1 is DFQATT and CDR2 is SNEGSKA (reference sequence). The CDR3 DNA reads as TGCAGTGCTAGAGTCAGGTCAGGGAGTCCCCTTGAAGCTTTCTTT. It yields the protein CSARVRSGSPLEAFF.